The 22 T cell receptor beta chains presented below share a single source sample, sequenced in a study of shared clonotypes between healthy human individuals. Repertoires were generated with immunoSEQ multiplex PCR, while TCRdb's copy carries only in-frame clones and drops some. This sample carries millions of clones, 90% to 95% of them seen once, and the ten largest clones take roughly 0.13%. Sequencing was done on a sample of naive CD4+ T cells sorted from blood. Subset defined: CD45RA+ positively selected. These receptors originate from a man aged 18 to 29 in good health.

The chain has TRBV5-1 and TRBJ2-2; TRBD1 matches 9 bases. This CDR3 has 17 amino acids. The germline V gene encodes CDR1 SGHRS and CDR2 YFSETQ. Unmatched junction bases numbered 13, after V lost 4 bases and J lost 6 bases. CDR3: CASSDNTGTGYPGELFF. DNA for the CDR3: TGCGCCAGCAGCGATAATACCGGGACAGGGTATCCCGGGGAGCTGTTTTTT.

The chain combines TRBV6-5 with TRBJ1-1, with unresolved D. Trimming removed 6 bases at V and 4 bases at J, with 15 bases between. Germline V CDR1 and CDR2: MNHEY, SVGAGI. This CDR3 has 14 amino acids. The CDR3 region is CASRRDWVVTEAFF. Written as DNA, the CDR3 is TGTGCCAGCAGAAGGGATTGGGTTGTCACTGAAGCTTTCTTT.

The chain employs TRBV19 and TRBJ2-2, with D perhaps TRBD1 (6 bases). V was shortened by 11 bases and J by 4 bases, with 14 bases between the two germline ends. Germline CDR1 and CDR2: LNHDA and SQIVND (reference sequence). This CDR3 is 13 amino acids long. This chain's CDR3 is CASTGLGTGELFF. The CDR3 DNA reads as TGTGCCTCAACAGGGCTGGGCACCGGGGAGCTGTTTTTT.

This clone was observed a single time. V gene TRBV5-4 combines with J gene TRBJ2-7, with 10 nucleotides matching TRBD1. Germline V gene sequence: CDR1 SGHNT, CDR2 YYREEE (reference sequence). The CDR3 has 16 residues. J lost 4 bases, V lost 3 bases, and 10 bases had no gene match. The CDR3 sequence: CASSSRDRGSRYEQYF. In DNA, the CDR3 is TGTGCCAGCAGCTCCCGGGACAGGGGTAGCCGGTACGAGCAGTACTTC.

Only one count was recorded for this clone. The chain links TRBV7-2 to TRBJ2-7, with TRBD1 matching over 9 bases. The CDR3 runs to 12 residues. From germline, CDR1 is SGHTA and CDR2 FQGNSA. V shed 4 bases and J 6 bases; nucleotides not matched to a gene: 1. The CDR3 DNA sequence: TGTGCCAGCAGCTCGACAGGGGGCGAGCAGTACTTC. Its translation is CASSSTGGEQYF.

The chain joins TRBV10-3 to TRBJ1-4, with TRBD1 matching 8 bases. Trimming at V came to 10 bases and at J to 0 bases, leaving 4 bases not matched to a gene. There are 14 residues in the CDR3. CDR1 and CDR2 from the germline V gene are ENHRY and SYGVKD. CDR3: CATRQGPTNEKLFF. The DNA of the CDR3 is TGTGCCACCCGACAGGGGCCAACTAATGAAAAACTGTTTTTT.

The genes are TRBV7-3 and TRBJ2-7; D is perhaps TRBD2 (6 bases). This CDR3 spans 11 amino acids. The germline V gene has CDR1 SGHTA and CDR2 FQGTGA. The V end was cut by 8 bases, the J end by 5 bases, with 10 bases between. The CDR3 loop reads CASPGVHEQYF. The CDR3 DNA follows: TGTGCCAGCCCGGGGGTCCACGAGCAGTACTTC.

The chain links TRBV5-1 to TRBJ1-3; no clear D. CDR3 size: 16 residues. V lost 0 bases to trimming and J lost 0 bases, with 10 bases between them. CDR1 SGHRS and CDR2 YFSETQ come from the germline V gene. CDR3 region: CASSLGLAFSGNTIYF. The CDR3 DNA reads TGCGCCAGCAGCTTGGGTTTGGCTTTCTCTGGAAACACCATATATTTT.

The chain has TRBV2 and TRBJ2-7; D is unclear. The CDR3 is made up of 12 amino acids. V lost 2 bases and J 6 bases, leaving 8 bases between the germline ends. CDR1 and CDR2 from the germline V gene are SNHLY and FYNNEI. This CDR3 reads CASSELASEQYF. Written as DNA, the CDR3 is TGTGCCAGCAGTGAACTGGCCTCCGAGCAGTACTTC.

The chain recombines TRBV18 with TRBJ1-2; no reliable D call. The CDR3 has 14 residues. V was clipped by 1 base and J by 6 bases, with 12 bases between them. The germline V gene encodes CDR1 KGHSH and CDR2 LQKENI. CDR3 DNA: TGTGCCAGCTCACCACAGAATGGGCTGCATGGCTACACCTTC. Protein product: CASSPQNGLHGYTF. The full variable domain, completed using reference TRBV18 and TRBJ1-2, is NAGVMQNPRHLVRRRGQEARLRCSPMKGHSHVYWYRQLPEEGLKFMVYLQKENIIDESGMPKERFSAEFPKEGPSILRIQQVVRGDSAAYFCASSPQNGLHGYTFGSGTRLTVV.

This clone was seen a single time. V is TRBV2 and J is TRBJ2-3, with 7 nucleotides matching TRBD2. The CDR3 totals 14 residues. The V gene's germline CDR1 is SNHLY and CDR2 FYNNEI. With 7 bases clipped from V and 0 bases from J, the junction kept 4 bases outside the gene matches. This chain's CDR3 is CASKASGSTDTQYF. CDR3 nucleotide sequence: TGTGCCAGCAAGGCTAGCGGTAGCACAGATACGCAGTATTTT.

Points on this clone: Distinct nucleotide sequences in the sample also encode this CDR3. This rearrangement joins TRBV11-2 to TRBJ2-1; D is unresolved. The germline CDR1 and CDR2 sequences are SGHAT and FQNNGV. V was clipped by 1 base and J by 0 bases, with 7 bases between them. The CDR3 has 15 residues. In DNA, the CDR3 is TGTGCCAGCAGCTTAGTTAGAGGCTCCTACAATGAGCAGTTCTTC. The encoded protein is CASSLVRGSYNEQFF.

V and J are TRBV7-3 and TRBJ2-3; the match to TRBD2 covers 14 bases. Germline V gives CDR1 SGHTA, CDR2 FQGTGA. The CDR3 has 16 amino acids. Trimming took 5 bases from V and 1 from J; bases not matched to a gene: 2. For the CDR3, the DNA is TGTGCCAGCAGCCCGGGACTAGCGGGGGGCACAGATACGCAGTATTTT. It yields the protein CASSPGLAGGTDTQYF.

This rearrangement joins TRBV4-3 to TRBJ2-5; 9 nucleotides match TRBD2. Unmatched junction bases numbered 11, after V lost 0 bases and J lost 3 bases. The CDR3 is 18 amino acids. CDR1 and CDR2 (germline): LGHNA, YSLEER. The CDR3 bases are TGCGCCAGCAGCCAAGATGTATTAGGGTCTAGCGGGAAAGAGACCCAGTACTTC. Protein sequence: CASSQDVLGSSGKETQYF.

This clone has only one observation. This chain links TRBV25-1 with TRBJ2-1; D uncertain. Germline lookup yields CDR1 MGHDK and CDR2 SYGVNS. The V end lost 1 base, the J end lost 3 bases, and 7 bases lay between the germline ends. There are 14 residues in the CDR3. The CDR3 here is CASSESGVYNEQFF. In DNA, the CDR3 is TGTGCCAGCAGTGAATCTGGGGTCTACAATGAGCAGTTCTTC.

In the case of this clone: Other DNA sequences in this specimen translate into the identical CDR3. The rearrangement uses TRBV10-3 and TRBJ2-7, with TRBD1 identical over 8 bases. CDR3 size: 15 residues. Per the germline V gene, CDR1 is ENHRY and CDR2 is SYGVKD. With V trimmed by 0 bases and J by 4 bases, 5 bases remained unmatched. CDR3 coding DNA: TGTGCCATCAGTGAGTCGGGGACAGGCGGGTACGAGCAGTACTTC. This sequence encodes CAISESGTGGYEQYF.

The V gene is TRBV28, the J gene TRBJ1-5, with TRBD1 matching over 10 bases. The CDR3 is 16 amino acids. In germline, CDR1 is MDHEN, CDR2 SYDVKM. V gave up 5 bases and J gave up 4 bases; unmatched junction bases: 8. The CDR3 here is CASSPTWGQGNQPQHF. Written as DNA, the CDR3 is TGTGCCAGCAGTCCTACCTGGGGACAGGGGAATCAGCCCCAGCATTTT. The complete variable domain, with remaining parts taken from reference TRBV28 and TRBJ1-5, reads DVKVTQSSRYLVKRTGEKVFLECVQDMDHENMFWYRQDPGLGLRLIYFSYDVKMKEKGDIPEGYSVSREKKERFSLILESASTNQTSMYLCASSPTWGQGNQPQHFGDGTRLSIL.

As to this clone: Other DNA sequences in the sample encode the same CDR3. The rearrangement uses TRBV4-1 and TRBJ2-3; D remains unclear. CDR1 and CDR2 from the germline V gene are MGHRA and YSYEKL. V lost 1 base to trimming and J lost 5 bases, with 4 bases between them. There are 12 residues in the CDR3. CDR3 sequence (DNA): TGCGCCAGCAGCCAAGGGAGAGATACGCAGTATTTT. As protein: CASSQGRDTQYF.

This chain connects TRBV10-2 to TRBJ2-1, with D perhaps given as TRBD1 or TRBD2 (5 bases each). Germline V gene data show CDR1 as WSHSY and CDR2 as SAAADI. The CDR3 is 17 amino acids. Deletions cut 8 bases from V and 1 base from J, with 21 bases between. This CDR3 reads CASRDLGRLKSYNEQFF. In nucleotides, the CDR3 is TGCGCCAGCCGGGACCTAGGTAGGCTGAAGTCCTACAATGAGCAGTTCTTC.

The chain combines TRBV5-1 with TRBJ2-7; the match to TRBD1 covers 8 bases. CDR1 is SGHRS, CDR2 YFSETQ, per germline. The CDR3 has 14 amino acids. V gave up 0 bases and J gave up 4 bases; unmatched junction bases: 3. The CDR3 DNA reads as TGCGCCAGCAGCTTGGCCAGGGGGCGATACGAGCAGTACTTC. Protein sequence: CASSLARGRYEQYF.

The gene calls are TRBV20-1 and TRBJ2-5; unclear D gene. The V end was cut by 6 bases, the J end by 4 bases, with 9 bases between. Germline CDR1 and CDR2: DFQATT and SNEGSKA (reference sequence). The CDR3 loop spans 11 amino acids. CDR3 nucleotides: TGCAGTGCGATACAGAGAGAGACCCAGTACTTC. Translating it yields CSAIQRETQYF.

The rearrangement links TRBV5-1 to TRBJ1-4; D uncertain. Germline lookup yields CDR1 SGHRS and CDR2 YFSETQ. Deletions cut 2 bases from V and 7 bases from J, with 15 bases between. This CDR3 is built from 15 residues. CDR3: CASSFSGEETEKLFF. The CDR3 nucleotides read TGCGCCAGCAGCTTCAGTGGGGAAGAGACTGAAAAACTGTTTTTT.